This paragraph covers one TCR beta chain sequence. This entry is derived from a study of memory CD4+ T cells and cytomegalovirus serostatus. Germline V CDR1 and CDR2: GTSNPN, SVGIG (reference sequence). Trimming cost V 0 bases and J 7 bases, with 10 bases left between them. This CDR3 has 13 amino acids. Per the original methods: After removing out-of-frame reads, approximately 2.2 million distinct TCRbeta sequences remained. Sequencing used immunoSEQ multiplex PCR; TCRdb keeps in-frame clones, though not all of them. V, J and clone size derive from that table, while D and trimming were established from the DNA sequence. The sample carries about 50,000 clones, 70% to 85% recorded once. Single viable CD3+CD4+CD8-CD45RO+ cells were sorted as the memory CD4+ T cells.

The chain recombines TRBV30 with TRBJ1-5; D ambiguous. The sequence came from an adult in good health and CMV-seronegative. The sample was memory CD4+ T cells from blood. CDR3 loop: CAWSVIGNQPQHF. CDR3 DNA: TGTGCCTGGAGTGTAATCGGGAACCAGCCCCAGCATTTT.